This entry lists 13 T cell receptor beta chains sequenced from one sample in a study of low-dose radiotherapy and immunotherapy resistance in tumors. The time point denotes: after trial treatment. Treatment meaning: LDRT plus nivolumab, ipilimumab, low-dose cyclophosphamide and aspirin (RACIN trial). Alpha- and beta-chain coverage of first-strand cDNA came from TRAV- and TRBV-specific primers. TCR amplification involved around 22 PCR cycles with a constant-region primer and V-primer adapter. A single record per CDR3 protein comes from TCRdb applying MiXCR to the reads. Of 80,000 or so distinct CDR3 sequences in the sample, under 20% were seen once. This specimen consisted of PBMCs, obtained after low-dose radiotherapy plus immunotherapy. The origin of the receptors is a male donor with prostate cancer.

The chain has TRBV6-2 or TRBV6-3 and TRBJ2-5; TRBD2 agrees at 9 bases. The CDR3 runs to 15 residues. Losses at the gene ends were 5 bases for V and 2 bases for J; bases not matched to a gene: 6. Germline CDR1 and CDR2: MNHEY and SVGEGT. The CDR3 coding sequence is TGTGCCAGCAGTCGAGTAGCGGGGGATCAAGAGACCCAGTACTTC. Translation gives CASSRVAGDQETQYF.

This clonotype appeared many times. The V gene is TRBV20-1, the J gene TRBJ2-3; tentative D call: TRBD2 (6 bases). The CDR3 loop spans 17 amino acids. CDR1 and CDR2 (germline): DFQATT, SNEGSKA (reference sequence). V shed 3 bases and J shed 2 bases, with 21 bases lying between them. This CDR3 is CSARPPVGSGYTDTQYF. CDR3 nucleotide sequence: TGCAGTGCTAGGCCCCCGGTGGGTAGCGGCTACACAGATACGCAGTATTTT.

The V gene is TRBV20-1, the J gene TRBJ1-5; D is perhaps TRBD1 (6 bases). CDR1 DFQATT and CDR2 SNEGSKA come from the germline V gene (reference sequence). There are 14 residues in the CDR3. Trimming left V 6 bases short and J 6 bases short, with 18 bases between. CDR3 DNA: TGCAGTGCCGAAGCGGCAGGGGTGGGTCAGCCCCAGCATTTT. Amino acid sequence: CSAEAAGVGQPQHF.

This clonotype came up many times. This sequence joins TRBV28 and TRBJ1-2, with D possibly being TRBD1 (6 bases). Germline V CDR1 and CDR2: MDHEN, SYDVKM. V lost 2 bases and J lost 6, with 13 bases in between. The CDR3 runs to 14 residues. The CDR3 DNA sequence: TGTGCCAGCAGTTTAATAGACAGGTTCCATGGCTACACCTTC. Residues: CASSLIDRFHGYTF.

This clonotype has ten or more counts. The chain recombines TRBV6-1 with TRBJ2-7; 8 bases align to TRBD1. The J segment lost 5 bases and the V segment lost 5 bases, leaving 5 bases of the junction unmatched. CDR1 is MNHNS and CDR2 is SASEGT in the germline V gene. The CDR3 spans 13 residues. CDR3 sequence reads: CASSRDRNHEQYF. CDR3 nucleotides: TGTGCCAGCAGTAGGGACAGGAACCACGAGCAGTACTTC.

This clonotype was seen repeatedly, ten times or more. This sequence joins TRBV9 and TRBJ2-1; TRBD2 matches at 7 bases. Germline trimming cut 0 bases from V and 9 bases from J; bases unmatched to any gene: 6. The CDR3 is made up of 14 amino acids. Germline V lookup: CDR1 SGDLS, CDR2 YYNGEE. The CDR3 spells CASSVGLASVEQFF. The CDR3 nucleotides read TGTGCCAGCAGCGTAGGACTAGCATCTGTTGAGCAGTTCTTC.

This clonotype was observed at least ten times. This chain links TRBV10-3 with TRBJ2-1; 7 bases are shared with TRBD2. Germline CDR1 reads ENHRY; CDR2 reads SYGVKD. The CDR3 consists of 15 residues. With 0 bases clipped from V and 5 bases from J, the junction kept 4 bases outside the gene matches. Here the CDR3 DNA reads TGTGCCATCAGTGAGTCCCTAGCGGCGAACAATGAGCAGTTCTTC. Translation: CAISESLAANNEQFF.

This clonotype occurred many times. This rearrangement joins TRBV6-2 or TRBV6-3 to TRBJ1-5, with TRBD1 as a possible D gene (5 bases). The CDR3 covers 16 residues. V was trimmed by 2 bases and J by 7 bases, leaving 18 bases between them. From germline, CDR1 is MNHEY and CDR2 SVGEGT. The CDR3 coding sequence is TGTGCCAGCAGTTACGGTAGGACAATCGACGCCCAGCCCCAGCATTTT. Amino acids: CASSYGRTIDAQPQHF.

There are many counts of this clonotype. The chain links TRBV6-2 or TRBV6-3 to TRBJ2-3; TRBD2 matches at 8 bases. From germline, CDR1 is MNHEY and CDR2 SVGEGT. This CDR3 has 14 residues. Trimming took 10 bases from V and 6 from J; bases not matched to a gene: 12. In DNA, the CDR3 is TGTGCCATCCTCCCCAGCGGGAGTTGGGATACGCAGTATTTT. Protein: CAILPSGSWDTQYF.

This clonotype was observed at least ten times. The chain combines TRBV19 with TRBJ2-1; 7 bases are a match to TRBD1. This CDR3 region has 16 residues. In germline, CDR1 is LNHDA, CDR2 SQIVND (reference sequence). The junction had 11 bases not matched to a gene; V was cut back by 4 bases and J by 5 bases. This chain's CDR3 is CASSSKPGQINNEQFF. Here the CDR3 DNA reads TGTGCCAGTAGTAGTAAACCGGGACAGATTAACAATGAGCAGTTCTTC.

This clonotype was observed many times. The chain combines TRBV2 with TRBJ2-1, with 7 nucleotides matching TRBD1. Looked up from germline, CDR1 is SNHLY and CDR2 is FYNNEI. CDR3 length: 15 residues. With V trimmed by 6 bases and J by 0 bases, 5 bases remained unmatched. The CDR3 DNA reads TGTGCCAGCAGAGAGACAGGGAGCTCCTACAATGAGCAGTTCTTC. Translation: CASRETGSSYNEQFF.

As to this clonotype: Since a far larger clone is one base different, this is likely a read error. The chain links TRBV5-3 to TRBJ1-2; D gene ambiguous. TRBV5-3 is flagged as an ORF with uncertain function. This CDR3 has 14 amino acids. CDR3 sequence: CASSLESGNYGYIF. In nucleotides, the CDR3 is TGTGCCAGCAGCTTGGAGTCGGGGAACTATGGCTACATCTTC.

This clonotype was seen ten or more times. This CDR3 is CASSQQGGANSYEQYF. CDR3 bases: TGTGCCAGCAGCCAGCAGGGAGGGGCCAACTCCTACGAGCAGTACTTC. This rearrangement joins TRBV7-3 to TRBJ2-7; 7 bases are a match to TRBD2. V was pared by 5 bases and J by 0 bases, with 10 bases of the junction left unmatched. The germline gives CDR1 SGHTA, CDR2 FQGTGA. CDR3 size: 16 residues. Combining the CDR3 with reference TRBV7-3 and TRBJ2-7 gives the whole variable domain GAGVSQTPSNKVTEKGKYVELRCDPISGHTALYWYRQSLGQGPEFLIYFQGTGAADDSGLPNDRFFAVRPEGSVSTLKIQRTERGDSAVYLCASSQQGGANSYEQYFGPGTRLTVT.